Listed below are T cell receptor beta chains from one sample, sequenced in a study of shared clonotypes between healthy human individuals. Profiled with immunoSEQ multiplex PCR; TCRdb holds only in-frame clones, not every one. The table has about 520,000 clones, 81% seen once. Sequenced: PBMCs. The receptors shown here come from a woman aged 40 to 50 in good health. Some clones in this sample may be carry-over from other donors' samples. The CDR3 runs from the conserved cysteine through the conserved F or W. Fields, in order: clone size, J gene, V gene, D gene, CDR3 DNA, CDR3 protein. A D gene is named only where the DNA matches it firmly. Size is stated for part of the rows, as once, few or many counts, or as a class when the clone is expanded.

few	TRBJ2-1	TRBV11-2	TRBD2	TGTGCCAGCAGCTCAACCGGGAGGGCTTACAATGAGCAGTTCTTC	CASSSTGRAYNEQFF
many	TRBJ2-5	TRBV15	TRBD2	TGTGCCACCAGCAGAGGTCCTAGCGGGAGAGTGGAGACCCAGTACTTC	CATSRGPSGRVETQYF
-	TRBJ1-1	TRBV6-1	-	TGTGCCAGCAGTGAACACTTAGGGGGGAACACTGAAGCTTTCTTT	CASSEHLGGNTEAFF
-	TRBJ2-7	TRBV2	TRBD2	TGTGCCAGCAGTGAGGGGGTGGCGGGGGCCTACGAGCAGTACTTC	CASSEGVAGAYEQYF
once	TRBJ1-4	TRBV6-4	-	TGTGCCAGCAGGGACAAAGCAACTAATGAAAAACTGTTTTTT	CASRDKATNEKLFF
-	TRBJ1-1	TRBV4-1	TRBD1	TGCGCCAGCAGCCAAGGACAGGGGGCCATGAACACTGAAGCTTTCTTT	CASSQGQGAMNTEAFF
-	TRBJ1-4	TRBV7-9	-	TGTGCCAGCAGCTTATACCCGGGGGACAATGAAAAACTGTTTTTT	CASSLYPGDNEKLFF
-	TRBJ2-7	TRBV11-2	-	TGTGCCAGCAGCTTAGCTCAGAGTCCCTACGAGCAGTACTTC	CASSLAQSPYEQYF
-	TRBJ2-1	TRBV6-5	TRBD1	TGTGCCAGCAGTGCACAGGGGGGCACTGAGCAGTTCTTC	CASSAQGGTEQFF
once	TRBJ1-5	TRBV9	TRBD1	TGTGCCAGCAGCCCGGACCGGACAGGTAACAATCAGCCCCAGCATTTT	CASSPDRTGNNQPQHF
-	TRBJ2-7	TRBV2	TRBD1	TGTGCCAGCAGTGTAGGGACAGGGGGTGGCGAGCAGTACTTC	CASSVGTGGGEQYF
once	TRBJ2-1	TRBV10-3	TRBD2	TGTGCCATCAGCGATCCGAGCGGGAGGGCCTCCAATGAGCAGTTCTTC	CAISDPSGRASNEQFF
-	TRBJ2-2	TRBV10-2	TRBD2	TGCGCCAGCAGAGGGGGGACTAGCGGGAGGACGAACACCGGGGAGCTGTTTTTT	CASRGGTSGRTNTGELFF
-	TRBJ2-1	TRBV5-1	-	TGCGCCAGCAGCTTAGCGGGTGACCCCTCCTACAATGAGCAGTTCTTC	CASSLAGDPSYNEQFF
few	TRBJ2-7	TRBV7-9	TRBD1	TGTGCCAGCAGCTTAGACACAGGGGGTGGCGAGCAGTACTTC	CASSLDTGGGEQYF
-	TRBJ2-4	TRBV5-4	-	TGTGCCAGCAGTTGGGGCGGGAAGTTAGCCAAAAACATTCAGTACTTC	CASSWGGKLAKNIQYF
-	TRBJ2-1	TRBV6-6	TRBD2	TGTGCCAGCAGAATACGACTAGCGGGTAAACTCAATGAGCAGTTCTTC	CASRIRLAGKLNEQFF
few	TRBJ2-1	TRBV7-3	-	TGTGCCAGCAGCTTCGCCGGAAACAATGAGCAGTTCTTC	CASSFAGNNEQFF
-	TRBJ2-7	TRBV10-3	-	TGTGCCATCAGTTCCAGGGAAAACTACGAGCAGTACTTC	CAISSRENYEQYF
-	TRBJ2-2	TRBV7-9	TRBD1	TGTGCGGGGGACAGATACACCGGGGAGCTGTTTTTT	CAGDRYTGELFF
-	TRBJ1-1	TRBV6-5	-	TGTGCCAGCAGTTCACTTATGAACACTGAAGCTTTCTTT	CASSSLMNTEAFF
-	TRBJ2-7	TRBV7-8	-	TGTGCCAGCAGCCTGAGGGGCAGGGACGAGCAGTACTTC	CASSLRGRDEQYF
-	TRBJ1-1	TRBV25-1	-	TGTGCCAGCAGTGGTGGAGGGGGGGATGGGCACACTGAAGCTTTCTTT	CASSGGGGDGHTEAFF
-	TRBJ2-3	TRBV10-3	-	TGTGCCACTGGAGTATCGCGAATGACAGATACGCAGTATTTT	CATGVSRMTDTQYF
-	TRBJ1-5	TRBV5-8	-	TGTGCCAGCAGCCCGGACAGCAATCAGCCCCAGCATTTT	CASSPDSNQPQHF
-	TRBJ1-2	TRBV7-9	-	TGTGCCAGCAGCTTAGGCCCAGGGAACTATGGCTACACCTTC	CASSLGPGNYGYTF
-	TRBJ2-7	TRBV6-1	TRBD1	TGTGCCAGCAAGACGGGACAGGGACCGTCCTACGAGCAGTACTTC	CASKTGQGPSYEQYF
-	TRBJ2-7	TRBV19	TRBD2	TGTGCCAGTAGTATGACTAGCGGGAGGGAGCAGTACTTC	CASSMTSGREQYF
once	TRBJ2-7	TRBV29-1	-	TGCAGCGTTGAAAGTGTAGGGGGTATTGGGACCTACGAGCAGTACTTC	CSVESVGGIGTYEQYF
once	TRBJ1-5	TRBV29-1	-	TGCAGCGTTGTTCCGGGAGTTCAGCATTTT	CSVVPGVQHF
-	TRBJ2-7	TRBV28	-	TGTGCCAGCAGTCACTCAGCTAGCGAGCAGTACTTC	CASSHSASEQYF
-	TRBJ2-1	TRBV11-3	TRBD1	TGTGCCAGCAGCTTGTCCGGGACAGTAAACAATGAGCAGTTCTTC	CASSLSGTVNNEQFF
-	TRBJ2-7	TRBV7-8	-	TGTGCCAGCAGCCCACCAGCTCTCTACGAGCAGTACTTC	CASSPPALYEQYF
-	TRBJ1-2	TRBV15	TRBD1	TGTGCCACCAGCAGAGATAAAGGGACAGTGCGAGTCTATGGCTACACCTTC	CATSRDKGTVRVYGYTF
-	TRBJ2-7	TRBV7-2	-	TGTGCCAGCAGCTTAGCGTCGGGCAGGGGAGACTACGAGCAGTACTTC	CASSLASGRGDYEQYF
-	TRBJ2-5	TRBV5-1	TRBD2	TGCGCCAGCAGCTCGCGACTAGCGGGAGGCAGGGAGACCCAGTACTTC	CASSSRLAGGRETQYF
-	TRBJ2-3	TRBV10-3	-	TGTGCCATCGGAGTGTATACGCAGTATTTT	CAIGVYTQYF
-	TRBJ1-1	TRBV6-1	TRBD1	TGTGCCAGCAGTGACAGGGGGTTGGGAGACACTGAAGCTTTCTTT	CASSDRGLGDTEAFF
-	TRBJ2-1	TRBV7-9	TRBD2	TGTGCCAGCAGCCCTACGAACCGGGGGGACGCCGGTGAGCAGTTCTTC	CASSPTNRGDAGEQFF
few	TRBJ2-6	TRBV28	-	TGTGCAAGCACCTCGGGGGACGGGGCCAACGTCCTGACTTTC	CASTSGDGANVLTF
-	TRBJ1-1	TRBV28	TRBD1	TGTGCCAGCAGCCCCGGACAGGGTGAAGCTTTCTTT	CASSPGQGEAFF
-	TRBJ2-1	TRBV30	TRBD2	TGTGCCTGGAGTGGGCTAGCGGTCTACAATGAGCAGTTCTTC	CAWSGLAVYNEQFF
-	TRBJ2-6	TRBV4-2	-	TGTGCCAGCAGCCAAGAGCCTGGGGCCAACGTCCTGACTTTC	CASSQEPGANVLTF
-	TRBJ2-1	TRBV5-4	-	TGTGCCAGCAGCGCCGACCAAACCGCCCAGTTCTTC	CASSADQTAQFF
-	TRBJ2-1	TRBV11-2	TRBD2	TGTGCCAGCAGCTCAGTCACTAGCGGGAGTGGTGAGCAGTTCTTC	CASSSVTSGSGEQFF
-	TRBJ2-3	TRBV7-9	-	TGTGCCAGCAGCGACGGCCTAGCGATTACAGATACGCAGTATTTT	CASSDGLAITDTQYF